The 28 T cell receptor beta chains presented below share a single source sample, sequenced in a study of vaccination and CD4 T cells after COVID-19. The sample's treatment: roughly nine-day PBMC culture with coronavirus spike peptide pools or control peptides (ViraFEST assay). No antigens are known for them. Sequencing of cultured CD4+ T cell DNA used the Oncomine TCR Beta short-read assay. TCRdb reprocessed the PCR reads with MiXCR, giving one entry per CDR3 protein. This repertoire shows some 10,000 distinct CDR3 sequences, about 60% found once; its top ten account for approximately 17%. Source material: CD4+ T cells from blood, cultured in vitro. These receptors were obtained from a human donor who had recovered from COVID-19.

CDR3: CASSIQGGTEAFF. CDR3 coding DNA: TGTGCCAGTAGCATCCAGGGAGGCACTGAAGCTTTCTTT. This chain uses TRBV19 with TRBJ1-1; possibly TRBD1 for D (5 bases). With 6 bases removed from V and 4 bases from J, the gap between germline ends came to 12 bases. Germline V lookup: CDR1 LNHDA, CDR2 SQIVND (reference sequence). This CDR3 is 13 amino acids long. Supplemented by reference TRBV19 and TRBJ1-1, the full variable domain reads DGGITQSPKYLFRKEGQNVTLSCEQNLNHDAMYWYRQDPGQGLRLIYYSQIVNDFQKGDIAEGYSVSREKKESFPLTVTSAQKNPTAFYLCASSIQGGTEAFFGQGTRLTVV.

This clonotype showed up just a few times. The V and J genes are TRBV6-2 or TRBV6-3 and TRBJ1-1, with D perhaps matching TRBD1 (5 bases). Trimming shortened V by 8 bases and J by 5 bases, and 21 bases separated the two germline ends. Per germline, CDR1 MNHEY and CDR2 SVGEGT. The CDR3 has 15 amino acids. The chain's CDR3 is CASDFRNRPGTEAFF. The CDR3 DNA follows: TGTGCCAGCGACTTTAGGAACCGGCCAGGGACTGAAGCTTTCTTT.

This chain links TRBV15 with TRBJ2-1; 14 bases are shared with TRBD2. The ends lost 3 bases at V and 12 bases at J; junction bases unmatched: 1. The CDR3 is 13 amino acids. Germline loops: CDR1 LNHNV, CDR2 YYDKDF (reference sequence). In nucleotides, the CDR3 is TGTGCCACCAGCAGGGGACTAGCGGGAGTGCAGTTCTTC. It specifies CATSRGLAGVQFF. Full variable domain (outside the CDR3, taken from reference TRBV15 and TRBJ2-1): DAMVIQNPRYQVTQFGKPVTLSCSQTLNHNVMYWYQQKSSQAPKLLFHYYDKDFNNEADTPDNFQSRRPNTSFCFLDIRSPGLGDTAMYLCATSRGLAGVQFFGPGTRLTVL.

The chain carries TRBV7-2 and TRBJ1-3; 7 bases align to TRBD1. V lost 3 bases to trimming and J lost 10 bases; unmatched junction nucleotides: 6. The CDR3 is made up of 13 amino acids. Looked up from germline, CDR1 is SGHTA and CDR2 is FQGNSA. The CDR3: CASSLGQLKTIYF. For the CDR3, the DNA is TGTGCCAGCAGCTTGGGACAGCTAAAGACCATATATTTT.

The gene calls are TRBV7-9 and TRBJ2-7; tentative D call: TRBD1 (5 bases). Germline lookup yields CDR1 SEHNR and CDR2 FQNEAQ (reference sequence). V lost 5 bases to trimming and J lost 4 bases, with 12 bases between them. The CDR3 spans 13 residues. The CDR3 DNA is TGTGCCAGCAGCGCTGACAGTAAGTACGAGCAGTACTTC. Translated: CASSADSKYEQYF.

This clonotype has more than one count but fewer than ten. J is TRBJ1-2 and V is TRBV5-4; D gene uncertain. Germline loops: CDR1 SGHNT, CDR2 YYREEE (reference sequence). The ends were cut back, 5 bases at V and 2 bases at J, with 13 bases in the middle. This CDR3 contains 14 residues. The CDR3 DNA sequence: TGTGCCAGCAGAAGGGCCCAGGAGAACTATGGCTACACCTTC. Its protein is CASRRAQENYGYTF.

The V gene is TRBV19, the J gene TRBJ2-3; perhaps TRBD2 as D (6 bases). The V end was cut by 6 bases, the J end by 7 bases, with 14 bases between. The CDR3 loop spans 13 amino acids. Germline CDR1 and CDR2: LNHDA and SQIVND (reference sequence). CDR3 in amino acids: CASRRDGRHTQYF. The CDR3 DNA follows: TGTGCCAGTAGGCGGGATGGGCGACATACGCAGTATTTT.

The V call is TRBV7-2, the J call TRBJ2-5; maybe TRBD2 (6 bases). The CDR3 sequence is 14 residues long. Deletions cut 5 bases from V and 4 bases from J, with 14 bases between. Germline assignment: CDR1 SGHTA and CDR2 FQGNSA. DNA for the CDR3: TGTGCCAGCAGCCTCTCAACTAGCCCAGAGACCCAGTACTTC. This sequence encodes CASSLSTSPETQYF.

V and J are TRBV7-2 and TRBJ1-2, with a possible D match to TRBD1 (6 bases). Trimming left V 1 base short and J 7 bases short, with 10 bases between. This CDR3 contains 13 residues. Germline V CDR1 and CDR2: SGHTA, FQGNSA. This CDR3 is CASSLGLGGGYTF. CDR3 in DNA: TGTGCCAGCAGCTTAGGCCTAGGGGGTGGCTACACCTTC.

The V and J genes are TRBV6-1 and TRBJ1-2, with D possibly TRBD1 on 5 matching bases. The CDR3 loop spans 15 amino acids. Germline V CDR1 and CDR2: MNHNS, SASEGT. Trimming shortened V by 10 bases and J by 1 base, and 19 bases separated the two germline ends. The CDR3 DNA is TGTGCCACCGGGGGGGGTCGCAGGCTTAACTATGGCTACACCTTC. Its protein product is CATGGGRRLNYGYTF.

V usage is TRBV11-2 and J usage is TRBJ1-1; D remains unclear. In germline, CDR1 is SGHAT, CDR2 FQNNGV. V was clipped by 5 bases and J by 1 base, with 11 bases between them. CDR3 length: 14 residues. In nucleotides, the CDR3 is TGTGCCAGCAGCAAGGCATTAAGGAACACTGAAGCTTTCTTT. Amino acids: CASSKALRNTEAFF.

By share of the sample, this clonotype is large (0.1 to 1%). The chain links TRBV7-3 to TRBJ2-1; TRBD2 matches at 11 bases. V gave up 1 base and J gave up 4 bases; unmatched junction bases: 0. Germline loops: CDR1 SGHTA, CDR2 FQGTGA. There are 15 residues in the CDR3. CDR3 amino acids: CASSLIAGGYNEQFF. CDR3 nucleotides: TGTGCCAGCAGCTTAATAGCGGGAGGGTACAATGAGCAGTTCTTC.

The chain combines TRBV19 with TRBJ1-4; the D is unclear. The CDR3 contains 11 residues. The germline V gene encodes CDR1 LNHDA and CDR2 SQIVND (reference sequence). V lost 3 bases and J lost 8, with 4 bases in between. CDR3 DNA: TGTGCCAGTAGTATGTACGAAAAACTGTTTTTT. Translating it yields CASSMYEKLFF.

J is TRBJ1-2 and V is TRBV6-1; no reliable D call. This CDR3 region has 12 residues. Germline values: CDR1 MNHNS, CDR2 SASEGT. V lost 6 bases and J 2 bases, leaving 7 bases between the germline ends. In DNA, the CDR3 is TGTGCCAGCAGGAGATTCAACTATGGCTACACCTTC. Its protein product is CASRRFNYGYTF.

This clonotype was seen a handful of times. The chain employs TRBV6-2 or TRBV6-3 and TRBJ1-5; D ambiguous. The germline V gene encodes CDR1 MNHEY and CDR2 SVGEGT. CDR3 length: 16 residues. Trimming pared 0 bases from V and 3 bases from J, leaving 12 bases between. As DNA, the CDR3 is TGTGCCAGCAGTTACTCGAGGTCTCAGGACAATCAGCCCCAGCATTTT. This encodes CASSYSRSQDNQPQHF.

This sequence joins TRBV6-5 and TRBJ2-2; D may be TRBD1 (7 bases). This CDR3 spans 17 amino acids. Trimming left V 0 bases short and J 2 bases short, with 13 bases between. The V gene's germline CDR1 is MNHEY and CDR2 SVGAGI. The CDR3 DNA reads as TGTGCCAGCAGTTACTCGCGGGACAGTCCAAACACCGGGGAGCTGTTTTTT. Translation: CASSYSRDSPNTGELFF.

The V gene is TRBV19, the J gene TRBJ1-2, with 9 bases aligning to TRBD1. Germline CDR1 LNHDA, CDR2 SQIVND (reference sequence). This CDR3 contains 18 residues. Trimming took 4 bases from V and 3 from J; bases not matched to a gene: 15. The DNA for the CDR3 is TGTGCCAGTAGTACCGGGGTGACAGGGGGGTTGTTGGACTATGGCTACACCTTC. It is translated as CASSTGVTGGLLDYGYTF. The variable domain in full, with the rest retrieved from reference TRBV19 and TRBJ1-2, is DGGITQSPKYLFRKEGQNVTLSCEQNLNHDAMYWYRQDPGQGLRLIYYSQIVNDFQKGDIAEGYSVSREKKESFPLTVTSAQKNPTAFYLCASSTGVTGGLLDYGYTFGSGTRLTVV.

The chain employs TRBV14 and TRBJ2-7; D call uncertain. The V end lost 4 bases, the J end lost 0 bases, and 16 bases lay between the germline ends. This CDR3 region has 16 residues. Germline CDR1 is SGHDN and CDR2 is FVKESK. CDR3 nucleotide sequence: TGTGCCAGCAGCCCCCCGCTGCTCCCTGGCTCCTACGAGCAGTACTTC. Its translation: CASSPPLLPGSYEQYF.

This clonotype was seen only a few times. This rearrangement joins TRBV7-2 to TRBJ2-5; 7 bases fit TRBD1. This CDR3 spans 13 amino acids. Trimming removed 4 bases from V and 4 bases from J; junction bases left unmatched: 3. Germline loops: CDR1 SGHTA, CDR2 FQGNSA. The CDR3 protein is CASSSSGGETQYF. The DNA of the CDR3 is TGTGCCAGCAGCTCATCAGGGGGAGAGACCCAGTACTTC.

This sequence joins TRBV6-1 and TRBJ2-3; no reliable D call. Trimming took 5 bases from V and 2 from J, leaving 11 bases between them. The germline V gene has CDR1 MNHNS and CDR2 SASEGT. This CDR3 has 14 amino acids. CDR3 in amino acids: CASSPAALTDTQYF. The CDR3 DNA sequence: TGTGCCAGCAGTCCGGCCGCCCTCACAGATACGCAGTATTTT.

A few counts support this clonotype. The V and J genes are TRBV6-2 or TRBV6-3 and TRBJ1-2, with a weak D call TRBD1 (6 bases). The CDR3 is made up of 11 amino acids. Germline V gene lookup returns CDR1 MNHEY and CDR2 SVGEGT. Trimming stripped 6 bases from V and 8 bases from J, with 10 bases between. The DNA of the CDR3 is TGTGCCAGCAGCCTCGGGGGCGGCTACACCTTC. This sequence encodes CASSLGGGYTF.

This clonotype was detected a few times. The CDR3 DNA is TGTGCCAGCGGCAATACAGCGTACTCTGGAAACACCATATATTTT. It translates to CASGNTAYSGNTIYF. The chain couples TRBV6-2 or TRBV6-3 to TRBJ1-3, with D unclear. CDR1 and CDR2 (germline): MNHEY, SVGEGT. V shed 8 bases and J shed 0 bases, with 14 bases lying between them. The CDR3 sequence is 15 residues long.

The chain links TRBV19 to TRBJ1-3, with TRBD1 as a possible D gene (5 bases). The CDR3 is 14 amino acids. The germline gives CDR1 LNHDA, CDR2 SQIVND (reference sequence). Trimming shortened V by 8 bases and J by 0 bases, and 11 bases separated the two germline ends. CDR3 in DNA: TGTGCCAGTTCTGGGGACCGCTCTGGAAACACCATATATTTT. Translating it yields CASSGDRSGNTIYF.

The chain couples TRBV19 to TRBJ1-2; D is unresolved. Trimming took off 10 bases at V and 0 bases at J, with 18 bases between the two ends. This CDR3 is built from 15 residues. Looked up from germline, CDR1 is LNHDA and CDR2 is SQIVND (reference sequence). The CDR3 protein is CATSEMGSPNYGYTF. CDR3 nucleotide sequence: TGTGCCACTTCAGAAATGGGCAGTCCTAACTATGGCTACACCTTC.

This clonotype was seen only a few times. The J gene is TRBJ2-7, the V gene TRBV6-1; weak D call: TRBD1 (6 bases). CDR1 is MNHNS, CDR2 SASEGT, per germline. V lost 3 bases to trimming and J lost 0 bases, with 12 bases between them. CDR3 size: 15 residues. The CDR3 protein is CASSDARTASYEQYF. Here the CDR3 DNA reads TGTGCCAGCAGTGACGCGCGGACAGCCTCCTACGAGCAGTACTTC.

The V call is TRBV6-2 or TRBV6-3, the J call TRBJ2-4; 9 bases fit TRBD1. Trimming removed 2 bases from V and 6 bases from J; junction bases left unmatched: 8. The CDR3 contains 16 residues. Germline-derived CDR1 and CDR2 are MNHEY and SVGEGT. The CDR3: CASSYQTGGGINIQYF. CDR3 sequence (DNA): TGTGCCAGCAGTTACCAGACAGGGGGTGGTATAAACATTCAGTACTTC.

CDR3 in DNA: TGTGCCAGCAGCTTAGTAGGGGGCAGCAATCAGCCCCAGCATTTT. Translated: CASSLVGGSNQPQHF. The chain links TRBV7-2 to TRBJ1-5, with TRBD1 matching 7 bases. V lost 1 base, J lost 1 base, and 1 base stayed unmatched. From germline, CDR1 is SGHTA and CDR2 FQGNSA. This CDR3 contains 15 residues.

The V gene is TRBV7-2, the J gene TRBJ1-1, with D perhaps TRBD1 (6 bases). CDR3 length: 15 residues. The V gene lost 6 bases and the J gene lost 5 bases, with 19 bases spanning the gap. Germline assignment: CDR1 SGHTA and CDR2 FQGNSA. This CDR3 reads CASRGGRIRGTEAFF. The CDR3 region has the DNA TGTGCCAGCAGAGGGGGAAGGATACGAGGGACTGAAGCTTTCTTT.